Shown below are 11 T cell receptor beta chains from a single sample sequenced in a study of blood T cell repertoires in COVID-19 (dated by TCRdb to 2019 to 2021). The library was produced with the immunoSEQ multiplex PCR assay. TCRdb limited this immuneACCESS table to in-frame rearrangements with V and J called. A share of clones is missing; checked studies link under half to unresolved V genes, and the rest is unexplained. Here the sample has about 400,000 clones; 85% to 90% occur a single time. Clones ranked in the top ten supply around 2.9% of the sample. The specimen was peripheral blood. The receptors here all came from a human donor in a cohort sampled during active COVID-19.

This clone was counted a few times. The chain employs TRBV19 and TRBJ1-4, with 9 bases aligning to TRBD1. The CDR3 runs to 15 residues. Germline V lookup: CDR1 LNHDA, CDR2 SQIVND (reference sequence). Unmatched junction bases numbered 7, after V lost 4 bases and J lost 7 bases. CDR3: CASSSGQGRSEKLFF. CDR3 DNA: TGTGCCAGTAGTAGCGGACAGGGGAGGAGTGAAAAACTGTTTTTT.

This chain uses TRBV28 with TRBJ1-3; 8 positions match TRBD1. The germline V gene encodes CDR1 MDHEN and CDR2 SYDVKM. CDR3 length: 17 residues. V trimming: 2 bases; J trimming: 0 bases; junction bases outside the gene matches: 6. The CDR3 region is CASSLAGQVISGNTIYF. In DNA, the CDR3 is TGTGCCAGCAGTTTAGCGGGACAGGTGATCTCTGGAAACACCATATATTTT.

This rearrangement joins TRBV11-2 to TRBJ2-7; D is unresolved. CDR3 size: 13 residues. Germline V gene data show CDR1 as SGHAT and CDR2 as FQNNGV. V lost 5 bases, J lost 3 bases, and 11 bases lay in between. The CDR3 region is CASSPPSVYEQYF. The CDR3 region has the DNA TGTGCCAGCAGCCCCCCATCGGTCTACGAGCAGTACTTC. Combining the CDR3 with reference TRBV11-2 and TRBJ2-7 gives the whole variable domain EAGVAQSPRYKIIEKRQSVAFWCNPISGHATLYWYQQILGQGPKLLIQFQNNGVVDDSQLPKDRFSAERLKGVDSTLKIQPAKLEDSAVYLCASSPPSVYEQYFGPGTRLTVT.

In nucleotides, the CDR3 is TGTGCCAGCAGCTTAGGGACTAGCGGGGGGGCGGATACGCAGTATTTT. Translated, it gives CASSLGTSGGADTQYF. V and J are TRBV7-2 and TRBJ2-3; 15 nucleotides align to TRBD2. The CDR3 sequence is 16 residues long. J was trimmed by 6 bases and V by 1 base; bases with no gene match: 2. CDR1 is SGHTA and CDR2 is FQGNSA in the germline V gene.

CDR3: CASSQDATGTTEAFF. As DNA, the CDR3 is TGTGCCAGCAGCCAAGATGCGACAGGGACCACTGAAGCTTTCTTT. The rearrangement links TRBV4-2 to TRBJ1-1; TRBD1 aligns across 7 bases. The CDR3 totals 15 residues. Germline CDR1 reads LGHNA; CDR2 reads YNFKEQ. The V gene end was trimmed by 0 bases and the J gene end by 4 bases; junction bases not matched to a gene: 5.

The chain employs TRBV6-5 and TRBJ1-4; D is unclear. The V gene lost 5 bases and the J gene lost 7 bases, with 17 bases spanning the gap. CDR1 MNHEY and CDR2 SVGAGI come from the germline V gene. CDR3 size: 15 residues. This CDR3 reads CASSNPHRSTEKLFF. The CDR3 DNA sequence: TGTGCCAGCAGTAACCCCCACAGAAGTACTGAAAAACTGTTTTTT.

The sample holds one count of this clone. V and J are TRBV5-8 and TRBJ2-7; TRBD1 agrees at 8 bases. Germline-derived CDR1 and CDR2 are SGHTS and YDEGEE. V dropped 0 bases and J dropped 4; count of bases not matched to a gene: 9. This CDR3 has 16 residues. The CDR3 nucleotides are TGTGCCAGCAGCTTGGCGGGACAGGCGGGAAAATACGAGCAGTACTTC. This codes for CASSLAGQAGKYEQYF.

The V gene is TRBV7-9, the J gene TRBJ2-3; no reliable D call. The CDR3 is 13 amino acids. Germline loops: CDR1 SEHNR, CDR2 FQNEAQ (reference sequence). Deletions cut 6 bases from V and 4 bases from J, with 11 bases between. This chain's CDR3 is CASSRMAPDTQYF. The CDR3 bases are TGTGCCAGCAGTCGAATGGCACCAGATACGCAGTATTTT.

This clone was observed a few times. V gene TRBV7-3 combines with J gene TRBJ2-1, with a possible D match to TRBD1 (7 bases). The CDR3 is 16 amino acids. The V and J ends lost 5 bases and 3 bases respectively, with 17 bases between them. Germline CDR1 reads SGHTA; CDR2 reads FQGTGA. For the CDR3, the DNA is TGTGCCAGCAGCCCCAGGGGGGTATCCGACTACAATGAGCAGTTCTTC. Protein product: CASSPRGVSDYNEQFF.

The V call is TRBV5-1, the J call TRBJ1-6, with 10 bases identical to TRBD1. There are 16 residues in the CDR3. The V segment lost 2 bases and the J segment 8 bases; nucleotides outside the gene matches: 7. In germline, CDR1 is SGHRS, CDR2 YFSETQ. CDR3 in DNA: TGCGCCAGCAGCTTAGGGGACAGGGGTTTGTATTCACCCCTCCACTTT. Translation: CASSLGDRGLYSPLHF.

Only a few counts were recorded for this clone. The V call is TRBV5-4, the J call TRBJ1-6, with TRBD1 matching over 8 bases. Germline CDR1 SGHNT, CDR2 YYREEE (reference sequence). The CDR3 spans 15 residues. V was pared by 4 bases and J by 10 bases, with 10 bases of the junction left unmatched. Here the CDR3 reads CASSPGQGWQSPLHF. CDR3 coding DNA: TGTGCCAGCAGCCCCGGACAGGGATGGCAATCACCCCTCCACTTT.